This is a list of T cell receptor beta chains from one sample in a study of cytomegalovirus exposure and HLA in healthy donors. Method: immunoSEQ multiplex PCR; TCRdb's copy keeps in-frame clones and lacks some. The data contain over 200,000 clones, 65% to 75% of them singletons. Sequencing was performed on PBMCs. These receptors originate from a woman aged 30 to 39 in good health and CMV-seronegative. Each CDR3 is given with its conserved first and last residue. The D gene is left open where the match is weak. Expanded clones are given a class, and other clones once, few, many or no size at all.

V gene: TRBV5-4; D gene: TRBD1; J gene: TRBJ1-4; clone size: once; CDR3 DNA: TGTGCCAGCAGCTTGGCCGGACAGGGGGAAAAACTGTTTTTT; CDR3 protein: CASSLAGQGEKLFF
V gene: TRBV11-1; D gene: TRBD2; J gene: TRBJ2-1; clone size: .; CDR3 DNA: TGTGCCAGCAGCTTAGGGACCCGGGGGGGCCTCAATGAGCAGTTCTTC; CDR3 protein: CASSLGTRGGLNEQFF
V gene: TRBV18; D gene: TRBD1; J gene: TRBJ1-5; clone size: .; CDR3 DNA: TGTGCCAGCTCATCAGGGGGTCTCGGTCAGCCCCAGCATTTT; CDR3 protein: CASSSGGLGQPQHF
V gene: TRBV30; D gene: .; J gene: TRBJ2-2; clone size: .; CDR3 DNA: TGTGCCTGGGGACAGGGAGGGGAGGTGTTTTTT; CDR3 protein: CAWGQGGEVFF
V gene: TRBV11-3; D gene: TRBD2; J gene: TRBJ2-1; clone size: .; CDR3 DNA: TGTGCCAGCAGCTCTGCCGAGGGACTAGCTCATGAGCAGTTCTTC; CDR3 protein: CASSSAEGLAHEQFF
V gene: TRBV5-1; D gene: TRBD1; J gene: TRBJ1-4; clone size: .; CDR3 DNA: TGCGCCAGCAGCTTGGGACAGGGCTCTGCTAATGAAAAACTGTTTTTT; CDR3 protein: CASSLGQGSANEKLFF
V gene: TRBV5-6; D gene: .; J gene: TRBJ2-7; clone size: .; CDR3 DNA: TGTGCCAGCAGCTTGCCTCGGCGGGGCAGGGCCCACTACGAGCAGTACTTC; CDR3 protein: CASSLPRRGRAHYEQYF
V gene: TRBV5-4; D gene: .; J gene: TRBJ1-1; clone size: .; CDR3 DNA: TGTGCCAGCAGTCCGACAGTGGGGAACACTGAAGCTTTCTTT; CDR3 protein: CASSPTVGNTEAFF
V gene: TRBV11-3; D gene: .; J gene: TRBJ2-3; clone size: .; CDR3 DNA: TGTGCCAGCAGCTTAGGCGGAACAGATACGCAGTATTTT; CDR3 protein: CASSLGGTDTQYF
V gene: TRBV6-5; D gene: .; J gene: TRBJ2-7; clone size: .; CDR3 DNA: TGTGCCAGCAGTCTAATATCGGGGAGCGAGCAGTACTTC; CDR3 protein: CASSLISGSEQYF
V gene: TRBV18; D gene: .; J gene: TRBJ2-2; clone size: .; CDR3 DNA: TGTGCCAGCTCCCCACAACGGCCCGGCGGGACCGGGGAGCTGTTTTTT; CDR3 protein: CASSPQRPGGTGELFF
V gene: TRBV18; D gene: .; J gene: TRBJ1-4; clone size: .; CDR3 DNA: TGTGCCAGCTCACCAGAACGGGTTCATGAAAAACTGTTTTTT; CDR3 protein: CASSPERVHEKLFF
V gene: TRBV19; D gene: .; J gene: TRBJ2-7; clone size: .; CDR3 DNA: TGTGCCAGTAGTCCCCAGGTTTCGAGAGGGGGACCCTTAACCTACGAGCAGTACTTC; CDR3 protein: CASSPQVSRGGPLTYEQYF
V gene: TRBV6-1; D gene: .; J gene: TRBJ1-1; clone size: .; CDR3 DNA: TGTGCCAGCAAGGCAGGGGCTTATATGAACACTGAAGCTTTCTTT; CDR3 protein: CASKAGAYMNTEAFF
V gene: TRBV5-4; D gene: .; J gene: TRBJ1-2; clone size: once; CDR3 DNA: TGTGCCAGCAGCTTGTTAACTGCCCCTAACTATGGCTACACCTTC; CDR3 protein: CASSLLTAPNYGYTF
V gene: TRBV19; D gene: .; J gene: TRBJ2-2; clone size: few; CDR3 DNA: TGTGCCAGTAGTATAGGGGGAGTGGGCACCGGGGAGCTGTTTTTT; CDR3 protein: CASSIGGVGTGELFF
V gene: TRBV6-1; D gene: .; J gene: TRBJ2-5; clone size: few; CDR3 DNA: TGTGCCAGCAGCCTCCGAGGGAGGCAAGAGACCCAGTACTTC; CDR3 protein: CASSLRGRQETQYF